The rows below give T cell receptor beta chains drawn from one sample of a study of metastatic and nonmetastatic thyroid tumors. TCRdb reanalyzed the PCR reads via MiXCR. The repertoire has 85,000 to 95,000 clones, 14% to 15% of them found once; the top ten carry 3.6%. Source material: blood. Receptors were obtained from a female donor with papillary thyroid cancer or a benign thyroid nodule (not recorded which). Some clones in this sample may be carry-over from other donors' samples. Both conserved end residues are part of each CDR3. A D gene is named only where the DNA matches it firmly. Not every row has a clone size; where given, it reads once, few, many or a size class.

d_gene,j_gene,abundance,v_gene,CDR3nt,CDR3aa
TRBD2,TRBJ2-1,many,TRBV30,TGTGCCTGGAGTAGGGCAGCGGGGGGGCCTGATGAGCAGTTCTTC,CAWSRAAGGPDEQFF
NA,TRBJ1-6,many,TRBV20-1,TGCAGTGTTAGGTCAGGGTTTAATTCACCCCTCCACTTT,CSVRSGFNSPLHF
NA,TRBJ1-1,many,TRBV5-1,TGCGCCAGCAGTAGGGGGTCCACTGAAGCTTTCTTT,CASSRGSTEAFF
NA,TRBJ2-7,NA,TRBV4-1,TGCGCCAGCAGCCAAGTCAGGGAGGCCTACGAGCAGTACTTC,CASSQVREAYEQYF
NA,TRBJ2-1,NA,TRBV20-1,TGCAGTGCTAGAGTAGGGGCGGACAATGAGCAGTTCTTC,CSARVGADNEQFF
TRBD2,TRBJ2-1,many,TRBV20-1,TGCAGTGCTAGAGATAGCCGGCGGGGGTACAATGAGCAGTTCTTC,CSARDSRRGYNEQFF
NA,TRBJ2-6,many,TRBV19,TGTGCCAGTAAGGGGTCGCGGAGGCACCACTCTGGGGCCAACGTCCTGACTTTC,CASKGSRRHHSGANVLTF
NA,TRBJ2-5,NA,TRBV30,TGTGCCTGGAGTGTACGAGAGACCCAGTACTTC,CAWSVRETQYF
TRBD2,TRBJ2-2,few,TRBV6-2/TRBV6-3,TGTGCCAGTCGCGGACTAGCGGGTGGTCCTAACACCGGGGAGCTGTTTTTT,CASRGLAGGPNTGELFF
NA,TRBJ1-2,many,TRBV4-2,TGTGCCAGCAGCCCTAGACAAGGGGGGGCCTATGGCTACACCTTC,CASSPRQGGAYGYTF
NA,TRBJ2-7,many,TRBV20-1,TGCAGTGCTAGGTCCGGATGGGCCTACGAGCAGTACTTC,CSARSGWAYEQYF
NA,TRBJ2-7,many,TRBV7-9,TGTGCCAGCAGCCAGACGCTAGGGGACGAGCAGTACTTC,CASSQTLGDEQYF
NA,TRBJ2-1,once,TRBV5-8,TGTGCCAGCAGCTGGGACGCTAACAATGAGCAGTTCTTC,CASSWDANNEQFF
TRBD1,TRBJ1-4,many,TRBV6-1,TGTGCCAGCAGTCCCGGGACAGGGCGTTCCGGGGAAAAACTGTTTTTT,CASSPGTGRSGEKLFF
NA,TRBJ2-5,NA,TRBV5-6,TGTGCCAGCAGCTTGGCAGTAGAGGGGGGTAGACAAGAGACCCAGTACTTC,CASSLAVEGGRQETQYF
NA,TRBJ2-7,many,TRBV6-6,TGTGCCAGCAGTTACTTTACTTCACCGGGACCCGAGAGCTACGAGCAGTACTTC,CASSYFTSPGPESYEQYF
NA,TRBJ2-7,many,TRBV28,TGTGCCAGCAGACCAACAGGAGGCAACTACGAGCAGTACTTC,CASRPTGGNYEQYF
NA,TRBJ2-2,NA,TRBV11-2,TGTGCCAGCAGCTTATTATGGGGGGGGCCGACCGGGGAGCTGTTTTTT,CASSLLWGGPTGELFF
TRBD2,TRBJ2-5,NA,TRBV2,TGTGCCAGCAAAAGGGCTAGCGGGGTACAAGAGACCCAGTACTTC,CASKRASGVQETQYF
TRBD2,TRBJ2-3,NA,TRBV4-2,TGTGCCAGCAGCCAAGTAGTGCGGGGGGTCAAGGCAGATACGCAGTATTTT,CASSQVVRGVKADTQYF
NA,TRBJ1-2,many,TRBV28,TGTGCCAGCAGTCAAGGAGGGGGTGGCTACACCTTC,CASSQGGGGYTF
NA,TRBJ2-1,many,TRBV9,TGTGCCAGCAGCATTGGGGGGAGCTCCTACAATGAGCAGTTCTTC,CASSIGGSSYNEQFF
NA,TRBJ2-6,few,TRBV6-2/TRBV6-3,TGTGCCAGCAGTTACGCCGTGGGAGCGGTGTGGGGGGCCAACGTCCTGACTTTC,CASSYAVGAVWGANVLTF